There are a few counts of the clone carrying this TCR beta chain. The data belong to a study of shared clonotypes between healthy human individuals. Generated by immunoSEQ multiplex PCR, the TCRdb table keeps only in-frame clones and is missing some. Of around 940,000 clones listed, over 75% are singletons. Germline trimming cut 6 bases from V and 10 bases from J; bases unmatched to any gene: 9. The CDR3 spans 14 residues. Germline V gene data show CDR1 as MDHEN and CDR2 as SYDVKM. The donor population consisted of healthy HIV-negative adults with no recent acute infections or vaccinations. The V gene is TRBV28, the J gene TRBJ1-6; 7 positions agree with TRBD1. The specimen sequenced was memory CD4+ T cells sorted from blood. Sample subset: CD45RA-negative fraction. The receptor was isolated from a man aged 18 to 30 in good health. CDR3 DNA: TGTGCCAGCAGACTTCCGGGACAGCTATCACCCCTCCACTTT. Its protein product is CASRLPGQLSPLHF.